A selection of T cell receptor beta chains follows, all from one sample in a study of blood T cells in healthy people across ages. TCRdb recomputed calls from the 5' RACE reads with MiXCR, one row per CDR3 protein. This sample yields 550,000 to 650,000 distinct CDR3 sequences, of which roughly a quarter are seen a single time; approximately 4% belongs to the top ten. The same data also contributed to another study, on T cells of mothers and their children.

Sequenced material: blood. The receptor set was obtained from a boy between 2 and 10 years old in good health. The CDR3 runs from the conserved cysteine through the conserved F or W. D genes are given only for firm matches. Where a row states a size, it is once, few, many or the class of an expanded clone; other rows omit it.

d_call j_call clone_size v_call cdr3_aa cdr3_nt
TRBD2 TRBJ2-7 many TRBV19 CASSEVSGTYEQYF TGTGCCAGTAGTGAGGTTAGCGGGACCTACGAGCAGTACTTC
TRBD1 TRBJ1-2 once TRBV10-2 CASSAGTGFSYGYTF TGCGCCAGCAGCGCCGGGACAGGGTTTAGCTATGGCTACACCTTC
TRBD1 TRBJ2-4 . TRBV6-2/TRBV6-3 CASRTTGGRDIQYF TGTGCCAGCAGAACCACAGGGGGCCGGGACATTCAGTACTTC
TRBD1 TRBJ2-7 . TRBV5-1 CASSSSGTGSVNEQYF TGCGCCAGCAGCTCTTCCGGGACAGGGTCGGTAAACGAGCAGTACTTC
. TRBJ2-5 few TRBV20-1 CSALRQTQYF TGCAGTGCCTTGCGGCAGACCCAGTACTTC
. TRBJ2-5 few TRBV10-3 CAISGTDKETQYF TGTGCCATCAGTGGGACAGATAAAGAGACCCAGTACTTC
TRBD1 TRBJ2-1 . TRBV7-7 CASSLTGGVYNEQFF TGTGCCAGCAGCCTAACAGGGGGCGTGTACAATGAGCAGTTCTTC
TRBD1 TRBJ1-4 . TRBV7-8 CASSADRGPVGLFF TGTGCCAGCAGCGCCGACAGGGGGCCTGTGGGGCTGTTTTTT
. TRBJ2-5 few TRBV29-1 CSVERQQETQYF TGCAGCGTTGAAAGACAGCAAGAGACCCAGTACTTC
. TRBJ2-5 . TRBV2 CASPRLEETQYF TGTGCCAGCCCGCGGCTGGAAGAGACCCAGTACTTC
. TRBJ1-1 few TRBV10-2 CASTGGTEAFF TGCGCCAGCACTGGGGGGACTGAAGCTTTCTTT
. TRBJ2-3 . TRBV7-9 CAAAGETSTDTQYF TGTGCCGCCGCGGGCGAAACTAGCACAGATACGCAGTATTTT
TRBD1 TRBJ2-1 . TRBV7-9 CASSFSDRGWNEQFF TGTGCCAGCAGCTTTTCGGACAGGGGGTGGAATGAGCAGTTCTTC
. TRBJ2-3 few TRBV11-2 CASSSQTTTDTQYF TGTGCCAGCAGCTCCCAGACAACGACAGATACGCAGTATTTT
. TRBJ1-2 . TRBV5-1 CASSARTDGGYGYTF TGCGCCAGCAGCGCCCGGACAGACGGGGGATATGGCTACACCTTC
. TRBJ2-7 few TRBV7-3 CASSLGRGLSYEQYF TGTGCCAGCAGCTTGGGTCGGGGGCTTTCCTACGAGCAGTACTTC
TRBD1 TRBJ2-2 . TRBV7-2 CASSLGQGLHTGELFF TGTGCCAGCAGCTTAGGACAGGGGTTGCACACCGGGGAGCTGTTTTTT
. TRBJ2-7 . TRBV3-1 CASSQDRGPYEQYF TGTGCCAGCAGCCAAGATCGGGGCCCCTACGAGCAGTACTTC
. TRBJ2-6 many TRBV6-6 CASSYKRAGANVLTF TGTGCCAGCAGTTACAAGAGGGCTGGGGCCAACGTCCTGACTTTC
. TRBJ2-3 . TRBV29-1 CSVAHTDTQYF TGCAGCGTGGCCCACACAGATACGCAGTATTTT
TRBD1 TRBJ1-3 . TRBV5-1 CASSLQGAGNTIYF TGCGCCAGCAGCTTGCAGGGGGCTGGAAACACCATATATTTT
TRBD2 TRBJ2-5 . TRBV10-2 CASSGLTSGSWGGETQYF TGCGCCAGCTCGGGACTGACTAGCGGGAGCTGGGGGGGGGAGACCCAGTACTTC
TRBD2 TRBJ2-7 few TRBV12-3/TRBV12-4 CASSPAGTSGSYEQYF TGTGCCAGCAGCCCCGCGGGGACTAGCGGATCCTACGAGCAGTACTTC
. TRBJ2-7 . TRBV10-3 CAISEVARPYEQYF TGTGCCATCAGTGAGGTTGCCCGGCCCTACGAGCAGTACTTC
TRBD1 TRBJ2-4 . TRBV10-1 CASSEEGAPKNIQYF TGCGCCAGCAGTGAGGAGGGGGCCCCCAAAAACATTCAGTACTTC
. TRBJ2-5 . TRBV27 CASSSKQGYQETQYF TGTGCCAGCAGTTCCAAACAGGGATACCAAGAGACCCAGTACTTC
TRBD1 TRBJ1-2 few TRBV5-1 CASRPDRGEGYTF TGCGCCAGCAGACCGGACAGGGGTGAGGGCTACACCTTC